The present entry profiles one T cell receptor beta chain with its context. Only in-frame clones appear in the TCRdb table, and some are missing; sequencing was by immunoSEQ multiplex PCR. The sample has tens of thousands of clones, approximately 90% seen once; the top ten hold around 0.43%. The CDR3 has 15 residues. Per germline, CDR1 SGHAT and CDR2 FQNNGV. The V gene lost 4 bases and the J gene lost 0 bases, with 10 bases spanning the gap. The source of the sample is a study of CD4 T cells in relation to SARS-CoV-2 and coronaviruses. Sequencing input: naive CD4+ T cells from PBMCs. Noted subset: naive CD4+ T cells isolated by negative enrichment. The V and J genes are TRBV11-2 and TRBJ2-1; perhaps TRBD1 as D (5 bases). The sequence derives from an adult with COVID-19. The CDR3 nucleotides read TGTGCCAGCAGCTCCACCCAGGGCTCCTACAATGAGCAGTTCTTC. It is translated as CASSSTQGSYNEQFF.